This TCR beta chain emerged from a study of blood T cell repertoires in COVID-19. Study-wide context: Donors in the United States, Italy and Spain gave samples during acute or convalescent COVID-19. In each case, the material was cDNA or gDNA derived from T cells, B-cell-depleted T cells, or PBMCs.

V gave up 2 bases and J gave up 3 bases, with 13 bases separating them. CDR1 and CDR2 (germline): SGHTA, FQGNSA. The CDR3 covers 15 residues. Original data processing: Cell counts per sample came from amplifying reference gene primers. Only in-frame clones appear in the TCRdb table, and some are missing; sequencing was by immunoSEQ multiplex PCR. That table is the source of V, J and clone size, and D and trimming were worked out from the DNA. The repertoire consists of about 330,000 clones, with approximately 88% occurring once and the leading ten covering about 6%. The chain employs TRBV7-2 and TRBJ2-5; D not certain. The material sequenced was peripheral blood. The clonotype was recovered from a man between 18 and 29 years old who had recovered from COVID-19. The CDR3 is CASSLTLSQKETQYF. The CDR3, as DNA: TGTGCCAGCAGCTTAACTTTGTCACAGAAAGAGACCCAGTACTTC.